One sample yielded the 12 T cell receptor beta chains listed below, sequenced in a study of blood T cell repertoires in COVID-19. The data were produced by immunoSEQ multiplex PCR, yet TCRdb's version contains in-frame clones alone and is incomplete. Of a few hundred thousand clones listed, approximately 90% are singletons. The sample comprised PBMCs or T cells enriched from blood (not recorded which). The receptors stem from a woman aged 60-75 years in a cohort exposed to, infected with or recovered from COVID-19 (not recorded which).

The J gene is TRBJ1-1, the V gene TRBV6-2 or TRBV6-3, with D hard to call. V was trimmed by 4 bases and J by 0 bases, leaving 3 bases between them. CDR3 length: 12 amino acids. Germline lookup yields CDR1 MNHEY and CDR2 SVGEGT. CDR3 in DNA: TGTGCCAGCAGTTCTGTGAACACTGAAGCTTTCTTT. Translated: CASSSVNTEAFF.

This chain joins TRBV20-1 and TRBJ1-5; tentatively, D is TRBD1 (5 bases). Trimming left V 4 bases short and J 11 bases short, with 9 bases between. The germline gives CDR1 DFQATT, CDR2 SNEGSKA (reference sequence). The CDR3 sequence is 10 residues long. The CDR3 reads CSATGTSQHF. Here the CDR3 DNA reads TGCAGTGCTACCGGGACTTCCCAGCATTTT.

DNA of the CDR3: TGCGCCAGCAGCTTTTTTCGGCTAGCGGGAGTTGGGGGACATGAGCAGTTCTTC. As protein: CASSFFRLAGVGGHEQFF. V gene TRBV5-1 combines with J gene TRBJ2-1, with 10 bases that match TRBD2. The CDR3 has 18 residues. V was clipped by 2 bases and J by 8 bases; unmatched bases: 16. CDR1 and CDR2 from the germline V gene are SGHRS and YFSETQ.

This sequence joins TRBV28 and TRBJ1-1; D uncertain. Germline V gives CDR1 MDHEN, CDR2 SYDVKM. The CDR3 length is 12 residues. The ends were cut back, 2 bases at V and 8 bases at J, with 9 bases in the middle. DNA for the CDR3: TGTGCCAGCAGTTTAAGGCTGACAGAAGCTTTCTTT. Translated, it gives CASSLRLTEAFF.

The chain has TRBV28 and TRBJ1-5; D is perhaps TRBD1 (5 bases). This CDR3 is built from 13 residues. From germline, CDR1 is MDHEN and CDR2 SYDVKM. Trimming stripped 7 bases from V and 1 base from J, with 8 bases between. The CDR3 DNA sequence: TGTGCCAGCACCCGACAGAGCAATCAGCCCCAGCATTTT. Amino acid sequence: CASTRQSNQPQHF.

The chain recombines TRBV6-6 with TRBJ1-3; tentatively, D is TRBD1 (5 bases). The V gene's germline CDR1 is MNHNY and CDR2 SVGAGI (reference sequence). V lost 0 bases and J lost 2, with 11 bases in between. This CDR3 comprises 16 residues. CDR3 sequence (DNA): TGTGCCAGCAGTTACTCTATACAGGCTACTGGAAACACCATATATTTT. This encodes CASSYSIQATGNTIYF.

The V call is TRBV3-1 (or the pseudogene TRBV3-2), the J call TRBJ1-3; maybe TRBD1 (5 bases). The CDR3 has 17 amino acids. V lost 1 base, J lost 0 bases, and 13 bases lay in between. In germline, CDR1 is LGHDT, CDR2 YNNKEL (reference sequence). In DNA form, the CDR3 reads TGTGCCAGCAGCCAAGGCGTCAGGACACTCTCTGGAAACACCATATATTTT. As protein: CASSQGVRTLSGNTIYF.

The chain has TRBV7-8 and TRBJ2-7; TRBD1 might be the D (5 bases). Trimming stripped 0 bases from V and 4 bases from J, with 13 bases between. Germline assignment: CDR1 SGHVS and CDR2 FQNEAQ. The CDR3 runs to 15 residues. The CDR3 sequence: CASSLAQGLNYEQYF. The CDR3 nucleotides are TGTGCCAGCAGCTTAGCGCAGGGCCTTAATTACGAGCAGTACTTC.

J is TRBJ1-3 and V is TRBV28; weak D call: TRBD1 (6 bases). Trimming shortened V by 5 bases and J by 2 bases, and 16 bases separated the two germline ends. This CDR3 region has 16 residues. Looked up from germline, CDR1 is MDHEN and CDR2 is SYDVKM. CDR3 DNA sequence: TGTGCCAGCAGTCCCCCAGGACAGAAAGCTGGAAACACCATATATTTT. It translates to CASSPPGQKAGNTIYF.

V gene TRBV19 combines with J gene TRBJ2-1; 13 bases align to TRBD2. CDR3 length: 14 amino acids. Germline values: CDR1 LNHDA, CDR2 SQIVND (reference sequence). Trimming at V came to 0 bases and at J to 13 bases, leaving 3 bases not matched to a gene. The CDR3 region has the DNA TGTGCCAGTAGTATAGATGGGACTAGCGGGAAACAGTTCTTC. Its translation: CASSIDGTSGKQFF.

CDR3 nucleotides: TGTGCCAGCAGCCATACAGGGGACAGCGAGCAGTACTTC. It specifies CASSHTGDSEQYF. The gene calls are TRBV9 and TRBJ2-7; 7 bases align to TRBD1. The CDR3 is 13 amino acids. The J segment lost 6 bases and the V segment lost 4 bases, leaving 7 bases of the junction unmatched. The V gene's germline CDR1 is SGDLS and CDR2 YYNGEE.

The chain is built from TRBV3-1 (or the pseudogene TRBV3-2) and TRBJ2-7, with 7 bases identical to TRBD1. V trimming: 4 bases; J trimming: 2 bases; junction bases outside the gene matches: 5. The germline V gene has CDR1 LGHDT and CDR2 YNNKEL (reference sequence). This CDR3 comprises 14 residues. CDR3 region: CASSPQGVTYEQYF. The CDR3 DNA sequence: TGTGCCAGCAGCCCCCAGGGGGTTACCTACGAGCAGTACTTC.